This T cell receptor beta chain was profiled in a study of identifying expanded T cells in peripheral blood. Some clones are missing from TCRdb's copy, which holds only in-frame ones; the method was immunoSEQ multiplex PCR. The table shows approximately 130,000 clones, with about four fifths occurring only once. The source material was blood. The origin of this receptor is a person aged 18 to 75 in good health.

CDR3 DNA: TGTGCCAGCAGTGACAAGCGATCGGGGACCACAGATACGCAGTATTTT. As protein: CASSDKRSGTTDTQYF. The chain is built from TRBV2 and TRBJ2-3; D assignment may be TRBD1 or TRBD2 (5 bases each). Trimming shortened V by 3 bases and J by 2 bases, and 15 bases separated the two germline ends. The germline V gene encodes CDR1 SNHLY and CDR2 FYNNEI. This CDR3 region has 16 residues.